Sequencing of this T cell receptor (beta chain) was carried out in a study of blood T cell repertoires in COVID-19. V lost 6 bases to trimming and J lost 2 bases; unmatched junction nucleotides: 3. The germline V gene has CDR1 MNHEY and CDR2 SMNVEV (reference sequence). The CDR3 extends over 14 amino acids. In the study's own analysis: Quantification of nucleated cells was approximated via reference gene primer amplification. Clones were sequenced by immunoSEQ multiplex PCR, and TCRdb holds only the in-frame ones, with some missing. Clone size and V and J calls were adopted from that table, with D and trimming inferred from the DNA. The sample has around 270,000 clones, 70% to 85% seen once.

The sample comprised peripheral blood. This chain uses TRBV27 with TRBJ2-7; 11 bases line up with TRBD1. The receptor comes from a human donor with COVID-19, enrolled during active disease. The donor label of this sample is uncertain. The CDR3 DNA is TGTGCCAGCAGAAGGGACAGGGGGACCTACGAGCAGTACTTC. This encodes CASRRDRGTYEQYF.